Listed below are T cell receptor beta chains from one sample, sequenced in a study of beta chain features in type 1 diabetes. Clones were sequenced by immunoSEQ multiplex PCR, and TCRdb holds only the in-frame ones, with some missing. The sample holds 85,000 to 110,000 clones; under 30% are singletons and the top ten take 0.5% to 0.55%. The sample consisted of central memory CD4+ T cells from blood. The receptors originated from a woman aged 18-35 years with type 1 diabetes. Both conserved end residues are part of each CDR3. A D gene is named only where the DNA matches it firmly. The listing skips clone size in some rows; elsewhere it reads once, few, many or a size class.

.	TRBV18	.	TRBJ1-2	TGTGCCAGCTCACAAGACCCCGGCGGCCATGGCTACACCTTC	CASSQDPGGHGYTF
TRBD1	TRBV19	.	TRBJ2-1	TGTGCCAGTAGTCCCGCGACACAGGGGGCAGGCAATGAGCAGTTCTTC	CASSPATQGAGNEQFF
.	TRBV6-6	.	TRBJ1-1	TGTGCCAGCAGACGTGGACTCCTCCAGAACACTGAAGTTTTCTTT	CASRRGLLQNTEVFF
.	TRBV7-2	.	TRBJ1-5	TGTGCCAGCAGCGCCACTAGGGATGGACAGCCCCAGCATTTT	CASSATRDGQPQHF
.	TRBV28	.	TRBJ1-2	TGTGCCAGCAAATCGGCTAGGTATGGCTACACCTTC	CASKSARYGYTF
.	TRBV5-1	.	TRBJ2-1	TGCGCCAGCAGCGAGAACAGGGTGTGGTACAATGAGCAGTTCTTC	CASSENRVWYNEQFF
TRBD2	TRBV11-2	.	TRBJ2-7	TGTGCCAGCAGCTTAGTGACTAGCGGGTTCTACGAGCAGTACTTC	CASSLVTSGFYEQYF
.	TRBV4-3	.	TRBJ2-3	TGCGCCAGCAGCCAAGGCAATCAGGGGGGAGATACGCAGTATTTT	CASSQGNQGGDTQYF
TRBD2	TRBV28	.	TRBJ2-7	TGTGCCTCGCTAGCGGGAGGCTCCACCTACGAGCAGTACTTC	CASLAGGSTYEQYF
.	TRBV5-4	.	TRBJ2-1	TGTGCCAGCAGCTTGGGCGATCACAATGAGCAGTTCTTC	CASSLGDHNEQFF
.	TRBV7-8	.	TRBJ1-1	TGTGCCAGCAGCTTAGCGGGAGGGCAGCCTCGTGCTTTCTTT	CASSLAGGQPRAFF
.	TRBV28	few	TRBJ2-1	TGTGCCAGCAGTTTACAGCGGGCGGCCAACTACAATGAGCAGTTCTTC	CASSLQRAANYNEQFF
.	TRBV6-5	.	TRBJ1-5	TGTGCCAGCAGTGAACGGTCAAGCAATCAGCCCCAGCATTTT	CASSERSSNQPQHF
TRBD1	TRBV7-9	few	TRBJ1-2	TGTGCCAGCAGCTTTTTTCGGGACAGCCCCCGCTCGTATGGCTACACCTTC	CASSFFRDSPRSYGYTF
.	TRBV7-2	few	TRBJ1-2	TGTGCCAGCAGCGCAAAGGGGTCCTATGGCTACACCTTC	CASSAKGSYGYTF
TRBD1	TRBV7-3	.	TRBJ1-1	TGTGCCAGCAGCTTAGGGGGACAGACTGAAGCTTTCTTT	CASSLGGQTEAFF